This T cell receptor beta chain derives from a study of neoadjuvant nivolumab and ipilimumab in lung cancer. Study at large: Patients got nivolumab 3 mg/kg on days 1, 15 and 29; combination added ipilimumab 1 mg/kg day 1.

Repertoires were generated with immunoSEQ multiplex PCR, while TCRdb's copy carries only in-frame clones and drops some. Here the sample spans tens of thousands of clones, over 75% being singletons. Study-wide points: Only a single major-pathologic-response sample was available for clonality analysis. Higher pretherapy blood TCR richness went with higher resected-tumor richness. TCR richness and clonality were higher in tumors than adjacent uninvolved lung.

This clone was seen more than once but under ten times. What it recognizes is unknown. The source was peripheral blood, collected after neoadjuvant nivolumab, alone or with ipilimumab, at or shortly before surgery. The TCR originated in an adult with non-small cell lung cancer.

The CDR3 region is CASSIGQGNEKLFF. Here the CDR3 DNA reads TGTGCCAGTAGTATTGGACAGGGAAATGAAAAACTGTTTTTT. This sequence joins TRBV19 and TRBJ1-4, with 8 bases fitting TRBD1. V gave up 3 bases and J gave up 5 bases; unmatched junction bases: 2. Germline CDR1 LNHDA, CDR2 SQIVND (reference sequence). The CDR3 runs 14 residues.